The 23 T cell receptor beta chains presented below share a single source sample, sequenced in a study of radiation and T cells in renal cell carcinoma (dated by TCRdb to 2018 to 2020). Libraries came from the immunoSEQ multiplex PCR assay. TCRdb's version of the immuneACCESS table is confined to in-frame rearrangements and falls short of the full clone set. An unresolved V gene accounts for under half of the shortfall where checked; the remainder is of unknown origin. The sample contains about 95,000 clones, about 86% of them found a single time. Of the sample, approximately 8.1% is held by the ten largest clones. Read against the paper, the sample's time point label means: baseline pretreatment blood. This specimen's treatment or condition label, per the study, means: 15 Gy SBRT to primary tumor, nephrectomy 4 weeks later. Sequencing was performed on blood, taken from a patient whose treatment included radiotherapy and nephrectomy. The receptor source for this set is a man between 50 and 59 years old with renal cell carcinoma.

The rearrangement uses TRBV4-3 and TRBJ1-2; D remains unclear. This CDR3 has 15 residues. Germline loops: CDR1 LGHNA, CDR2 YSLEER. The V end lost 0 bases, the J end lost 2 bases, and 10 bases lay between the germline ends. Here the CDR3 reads CASSQDLGRNYGYTF. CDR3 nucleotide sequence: TGCGCCAGCAGCCAAGATTTAGGCAGGAACTATGGCTACACCTTC.

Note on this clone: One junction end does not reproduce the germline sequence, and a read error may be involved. The CDR3 DNA is TGTGCTAGCAGCCCCGGGACTACGAACTACGAGCAGTACTTC. Its protein is CASSPGTTNYEQYF. The J gene is TRBJ2-7, the V gene TRBV7-7, with 7 bases lining up with TRBD2. CDR3 size: 14 residues. In germline, CDR1 is SSHAT, CDR2 FNYEAQ (reference sequence).

This CDR3 is CAWRASQGKAFF. The CDR3 region has the DNA TGTGCCTGGAGGGCGTCACAGGGAAAAGCTTTCTTT. The rearrangement joins TRBV30 to TRBJ1-1; perhaps TRBD1 as D (6 bases). With 3 bases removed from V and 9 bases from J, the gap between germline ends came to 14 bases. The CDR3 contains 12 residues. Germline lookup yields CDR1 GTSNPN and CDR2 SVGIG (reference sequence).

The chain's CDR3 is CASSSVTGELFF. CDR3 nucleotide sequence: TGTGCCAGCAGCTCAGTGACCGGGGAGCTGTTTTTT. The rearrangement uses TRBV5-4 and TRBJ2-2; D remains unclear. Trimming removed 3 bases at V and 5 bases at J, with 5 bases between. The CDR3 contains 12 residues. Germline-derived CDR1 and CDR2 are SGHNT and YYREEE (reference sequence). The full variable domain, in which reference TRBV5-4 and TRBJ2-2 provide the parts outside the CDR3, is ETGVTQSPTHLIKTRGQQVTLRCSSQSGHNTVSWYQQALGQGPQFIFQYYREEENGRGNFPPRFSGLQFPNYSSELNVNALELDDSALYLCASSSVTGELFFGEGSRLTVL.

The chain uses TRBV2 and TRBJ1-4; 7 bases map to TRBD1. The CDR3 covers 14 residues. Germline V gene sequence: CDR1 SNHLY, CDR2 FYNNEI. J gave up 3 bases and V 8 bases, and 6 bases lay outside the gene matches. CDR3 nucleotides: TGTGCCAGCGTCCGACAGGGCCCTAATGAAAAACTGTTTTTT. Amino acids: CASVRQGPNEKLFF.

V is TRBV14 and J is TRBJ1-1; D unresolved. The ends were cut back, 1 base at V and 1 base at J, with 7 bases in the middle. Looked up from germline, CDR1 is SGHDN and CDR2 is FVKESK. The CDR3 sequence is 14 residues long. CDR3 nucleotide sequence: TGTGCCAGCAGCCAAGGACGGTGGAACACTGAAGCTTTCTTT. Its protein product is CASSQGRWNTEAFF.

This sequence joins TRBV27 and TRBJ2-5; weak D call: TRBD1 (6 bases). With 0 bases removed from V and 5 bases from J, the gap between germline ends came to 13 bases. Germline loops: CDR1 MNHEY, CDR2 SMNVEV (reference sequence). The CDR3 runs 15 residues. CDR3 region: CASSLSEDSLETQYF. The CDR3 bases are TGTGCCAGCAGTTTATCTGAGGACAGTTTGGAGACCCAGTACTTC.

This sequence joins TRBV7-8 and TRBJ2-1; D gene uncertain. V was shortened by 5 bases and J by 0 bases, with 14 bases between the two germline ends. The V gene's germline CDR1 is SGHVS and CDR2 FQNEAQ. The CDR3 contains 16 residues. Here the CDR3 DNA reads TGTGCCAGCAGCGTTTTTGGCTCCAGCTCCTACAATGAGCAGTTCTTC. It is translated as CASSVFGSSSYNEQFF.

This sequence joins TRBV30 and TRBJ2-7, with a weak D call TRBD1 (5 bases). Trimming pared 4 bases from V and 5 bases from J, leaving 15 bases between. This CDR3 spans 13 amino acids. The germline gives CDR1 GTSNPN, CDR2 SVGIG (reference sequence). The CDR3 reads CAWNPSRDNEQYF. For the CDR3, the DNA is TGTGCCTGGAACCCGAGCAGGGATAACGAGCAGTACTTC.

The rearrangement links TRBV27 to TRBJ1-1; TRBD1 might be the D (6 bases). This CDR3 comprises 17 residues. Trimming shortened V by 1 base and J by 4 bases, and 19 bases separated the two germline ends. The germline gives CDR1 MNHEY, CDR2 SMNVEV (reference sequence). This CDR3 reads CASSLFLEGGVGTEAFF. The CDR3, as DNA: TGTGCCAGCAGTTTATTTTTAGAGGGGGGGGTAGGCACTGAAGCTTTCTTT.

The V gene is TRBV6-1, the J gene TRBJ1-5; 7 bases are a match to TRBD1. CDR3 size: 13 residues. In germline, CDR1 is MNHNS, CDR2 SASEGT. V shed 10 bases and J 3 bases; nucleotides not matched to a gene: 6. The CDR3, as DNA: TGTGCCACCTCGGGACAGTTCAATCAGCCCCAGCATTTT. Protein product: CATSGQFNQPQHF.

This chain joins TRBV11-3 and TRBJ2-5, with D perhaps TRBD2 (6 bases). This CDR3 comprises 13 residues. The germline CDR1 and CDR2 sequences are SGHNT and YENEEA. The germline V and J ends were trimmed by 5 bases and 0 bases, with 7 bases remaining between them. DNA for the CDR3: TGTGCCAGCAGCCGGGAGTACCAAGAGACCCAGTACTTC. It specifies CASSREYQETQYF.

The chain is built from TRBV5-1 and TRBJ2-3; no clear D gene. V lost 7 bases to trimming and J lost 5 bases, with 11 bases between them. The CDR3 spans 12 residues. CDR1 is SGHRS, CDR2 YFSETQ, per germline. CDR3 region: CASGISLDTQYF. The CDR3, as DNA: TGCGCCAGCGGCATATCCCTAGATACGCAGTATTTT.

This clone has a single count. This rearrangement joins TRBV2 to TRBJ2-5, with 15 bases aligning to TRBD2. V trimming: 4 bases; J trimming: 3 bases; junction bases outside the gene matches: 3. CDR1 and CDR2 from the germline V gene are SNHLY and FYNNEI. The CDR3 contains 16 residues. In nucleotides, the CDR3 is TGTGCCAGCAGTGGGACTAGCGGGGGGGCTGAAGAGACCCAGTACTTC. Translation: CASSGTSGGAEETQYF. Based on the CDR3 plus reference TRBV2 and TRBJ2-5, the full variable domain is EPEVTQTPSHQVTQMGQEVILRCVPISNHLYFYWYRQILGQKVEFLVSFYNNEISEKSEIFDDQFSVERPDGSNFTLKIRSTKLEDSAMYFCASSGTSGGAEETQYFGPGTRLLVL.

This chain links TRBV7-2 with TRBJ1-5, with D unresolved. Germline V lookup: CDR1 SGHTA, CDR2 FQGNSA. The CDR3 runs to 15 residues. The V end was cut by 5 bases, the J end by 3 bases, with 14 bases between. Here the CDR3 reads CASSLRGTNNQPQHF. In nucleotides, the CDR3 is TGTGCCAGCAGCCTCAGAGGAACCAACAATCAGCCCCAGCATTTT.

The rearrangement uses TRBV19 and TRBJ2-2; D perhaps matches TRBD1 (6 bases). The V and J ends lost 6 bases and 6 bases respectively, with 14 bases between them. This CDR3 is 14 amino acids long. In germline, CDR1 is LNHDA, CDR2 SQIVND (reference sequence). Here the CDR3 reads CASRNRQVSGELFF. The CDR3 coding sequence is TGTGCCAGTAGGAATAGACAGGTATCCGGGGAGCTGTTTTTT.

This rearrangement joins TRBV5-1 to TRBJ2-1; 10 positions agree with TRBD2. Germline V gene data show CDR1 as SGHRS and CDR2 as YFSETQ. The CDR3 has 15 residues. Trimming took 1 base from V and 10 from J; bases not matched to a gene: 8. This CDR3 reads CASSLISGTSEEQFF. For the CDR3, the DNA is TGCGCCAGCAGCTTGATAAGCGGGACTAGCGAGGAGCAGTTCTTC.

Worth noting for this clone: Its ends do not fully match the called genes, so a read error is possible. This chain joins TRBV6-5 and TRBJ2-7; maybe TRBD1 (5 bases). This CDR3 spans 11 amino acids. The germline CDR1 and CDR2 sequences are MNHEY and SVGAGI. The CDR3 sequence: CASVALGRRHF. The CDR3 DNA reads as TGTGCCAGCGTGGCGTTGGGGCGCAGACACTTC.

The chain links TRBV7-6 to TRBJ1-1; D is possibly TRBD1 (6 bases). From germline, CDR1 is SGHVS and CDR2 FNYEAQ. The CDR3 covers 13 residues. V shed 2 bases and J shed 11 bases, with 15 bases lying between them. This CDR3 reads CASSLNRALEAFF. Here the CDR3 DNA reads TGTGCCAGCAGCTTAAACAGGGCCCTCGAGGCTTTCTTT. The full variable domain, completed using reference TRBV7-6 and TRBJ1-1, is GAGVSQSPRYKVTKRGQDVALRCDPISGHVSLYWYRQALGQGPEFLTYFNYEAQQDKSGLPNDRFSAERPEGSISTLTIQRTEQRDSAMYRCASSLNRALEAFFGQGTRLTVV.

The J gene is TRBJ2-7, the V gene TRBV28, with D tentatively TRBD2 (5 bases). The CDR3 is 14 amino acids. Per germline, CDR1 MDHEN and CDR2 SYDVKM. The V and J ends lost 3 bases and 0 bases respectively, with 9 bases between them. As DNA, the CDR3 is TGTGCCAGCAGTTTGGGCGGGTCCTCCTACGAGCAGTACTTC. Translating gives CASSLGGSSYEQYF.

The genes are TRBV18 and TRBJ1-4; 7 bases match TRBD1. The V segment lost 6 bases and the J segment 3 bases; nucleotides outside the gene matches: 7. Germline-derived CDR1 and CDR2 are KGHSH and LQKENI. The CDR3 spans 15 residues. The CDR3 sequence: CASSRDRVANEKLFF. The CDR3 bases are TGTGCCAGCTCCCGAGACAGGGTAGCTAATGAAAAACTGTTTTTT.

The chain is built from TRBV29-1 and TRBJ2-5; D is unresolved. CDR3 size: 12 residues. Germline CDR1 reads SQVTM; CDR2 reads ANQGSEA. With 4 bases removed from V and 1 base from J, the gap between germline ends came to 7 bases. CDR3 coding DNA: TGCAGCGTTGCGGCAGTCCAAGAGACCCAGTACTTC. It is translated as CSVAAVQETQYF.

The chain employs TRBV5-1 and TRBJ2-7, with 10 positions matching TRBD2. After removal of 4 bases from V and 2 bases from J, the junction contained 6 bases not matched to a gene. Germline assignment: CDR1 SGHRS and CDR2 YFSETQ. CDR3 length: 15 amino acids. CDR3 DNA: TGCGCCAGCAGCCTAGAACTAGCGGGGACCTACGAGCAGTACTTC. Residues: CASSLELAGTYEQYF. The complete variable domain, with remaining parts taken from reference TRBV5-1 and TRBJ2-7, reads KAGVTQTPRYLIKTRGQQVTLSCSPISGHRSVSWYQQTPGQGLQFLFEYFSETQRNKGNFPGRFSGRQFSNSRSEMNVSTLELGDSALYLCASSLELAGTYEQYFGPGTRLTVT.